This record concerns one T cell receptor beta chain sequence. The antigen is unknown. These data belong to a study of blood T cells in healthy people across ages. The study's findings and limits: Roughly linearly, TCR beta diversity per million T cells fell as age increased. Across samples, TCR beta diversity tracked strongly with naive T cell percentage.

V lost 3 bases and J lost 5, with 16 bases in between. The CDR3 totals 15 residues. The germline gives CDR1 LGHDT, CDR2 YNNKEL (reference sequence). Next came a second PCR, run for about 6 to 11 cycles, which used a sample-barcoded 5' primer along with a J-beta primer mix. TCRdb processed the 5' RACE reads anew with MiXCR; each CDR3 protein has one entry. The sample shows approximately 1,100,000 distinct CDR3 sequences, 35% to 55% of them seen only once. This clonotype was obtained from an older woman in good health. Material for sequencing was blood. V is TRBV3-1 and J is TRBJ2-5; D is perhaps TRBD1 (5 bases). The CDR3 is CASSQSGRVEETQYF. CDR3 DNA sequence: TGTGCCAGCAGCCAGAGTGGCAGGGTTGAGGAGACCCAGTACTTC.